This T cell receptor beta chain originates from a study of cytomegalovirus exposure and HLA in healthy donors. The PCR used 60 Vbeta and 13 Jbeta primers. The repertoire was sequenced with immunoSEQ multiplex PCR; TCRdb's copy has only in-frame clones and lacks some. The profile shows around 140,000 clones, around three quarters of them singletons. Concerning this clone: Its antigen is currently unknown.

Whole-study results and caveats: V- and J-gene trimming in TCR beta was tied to a missense DCLRE1C variant by an analysis performed later.

This sequence originates from a young woman in good health and CMV-seropositive. The sequencing sample was made of PBMCs.

The CDR3, as DNA: TGTGCCTGGAGTGGAGGGGGTAGCAATCAGCCCCAGCATTTT. Protein sequence: CAWSGGGSNQPQHF. The gene calls are TRBV30 and TRBJ1-5, with a tentative D call TRBD1 (6 bases). Germline-derived CDR1 and CDR2 are GTSNPN and SVGIG (reference sequence). V lost 1 base, J lost 0 bases, and 7 bases lay in between. The CDR3 runs 14 residues.